The present T cell receptor (beta chain) was sequenced within a study of Graves' ophthalmopathy and Graves' hyperthyroidism. Investigators amplified TCR beta CDR3 regions from RNA transcripts. Investigators did first-round RT-PCR with HTBI primers, then second-round multiplex PCR. TCRdb recomputed calls from the multiplex PCR reads with MiXCR, one row per CDR3 protein. The sample contains about 240,000 distinct CDR3 sequences, around 45% of which appear only once. This clonotype was seen a few times. No antigen is known for it. Trimming took 1 base from V and 1 from J, leaving 9 bases between them. This CDR3 is built from 16 residues. CDR1 and CDR2 from the germline V gene are KGHDR and SFDVKD. Notes on the study in general: The model predicted progression of ophthalmopathy with a sensitivity of roughly 70%, and its specificity was 72% to 80%. In blood appeared most of the expanded thyroid clonotypes whose frequency exceeded 0.001.

Additional autoimmune diseases, uncontrolled infections, pregnancy or lactation disqualified patients. Sequenced: peripheral blood. This chain uses TRBV24-1 with TRBJ2-2, with a weak D call TRBD2 (5 bases). The sequence came from an adult man with Graves' ophthalmopathy. Here the CDR3 reads CATSDFSGRNTGELFF. In DNA, the CDR3 is TGTGCCACCAGTGATTTTTCGGGGAGGAACACCGGGGAGCTGTTTTTT.